What follows describes a single TCR beta chain. Its antigen is not identified. Indicated treatment: around 19 received Ad26.COV2.S at low or high dose, single or two shots; about 5 received placebo; per-sample allocation not given. Sampling took place 63 days after the first vaccine or placebo injection. This entry is derived from a study of Ad26.COV2.S vaccination and SARS-CoV-2 variants. About the research overall: The Ad26.COV2.S arm of the COV1001 trial was where the donor was placed. Ad26.COV2.S was injected intramuscularly once or twice, 56 days apart. General study findings and limits: Individuals receiving vaccine had higher spike-specific TCR breadth than placebo recipients did. Total T cell responses may have been underestimated by the TCR breadth and depth analyses.

TCRdb's table, derived via immunoSEQ multiplex PCR, lists solely in-frame clones and lacks some. The sample includes roughly 350,000 clones, 86% of them seen just once. This TCR derives from a person aged 18 to 65 who received the Ad26.COV2.S COVID-19 vaccine or a placebo. Sequenced material: peripheral blood, taken in a trial of Ad26.COV2.S vaccine versus placebo.

CDR3 nucleotides: TGTGCCAGCAGCCTCGGGGCTGGGGATACGCAGTATTTT. Its protein is CASSLGAGDTQYF. The chain recombines TRBV11-3 with TRBJ2-3; D may correspond to TRBD1 or TRBD2 (5 bases each). Trimming pared 5 bases from V and 6 bases from J, leaving 12 bases between. Germline V CDR1 and CDR2: SGHNT, YENEEA. This CDR3 has 13 residues.